This T cell receptor beta chain originates from a study of graft-versus-host responses after intestinal transplantation. The CDR3 has 14 residues. Deletions cut 0 bases from V and 5 bases from J, with 10 bases between. Germline lookup yields CDR1 MNHEY and CDR2 SVGAGI. A note on this clone: What it binds is not known.

Measured with immunoSEQ multiplex PCR; TCRdb has only the in-frame clones, and not every one. The data contain some 100,000 clones, over 75% of them seen just once; the ten biggest clones take up roughly 0.95%. Material: unstimulated CD4+ T cells sorted from spleen or lymph node cells, obtained before transplant. The gene calls are TRBV6-5 and TRBJ2-5, with D hard to call. This sequence originates from a human donor who was the organ donor for an intestinal transplant. Written as DNA, the CDR3 is TGTGCCAGCAGTTACTCGATCCGGGCGGAGACCCAGTACTTC. This codes for CASSYSIRAETQYF.